Following are 13 T cell receptor beta chains from one sample sequenced in a study of CD4 T cells in relation to SARS-CoV-2 and coronaviruses (dated by TCRdb to about 2021). The antigens these receptors bind are not known. CD4+ T cells from unexposed donors were collected before the COVID-19 pandemic (2011-2018). Following 10 days of culture, the EasySep CD4+ T cell isolation kit was used to isolate CD4+ T cells. Library construction relied on the immunoSEQ multiplex PCR assay. TCRdb stores this immuneACCESS table with in-frame sequences only. Part of the clones is absent; in the studies checked, under half of the shortfall reflects unresolved V genes, and no reason is known for the rest. For this sample there are some 29,000 clones; 75% to 80% appear just once. In total, the top ten clones hold 16% of the sample. The sequencing input was CD4+ T cells from PBMCs, cultured in vitro. Receptors were obtained from a human donor in good health.

This chain's CDR3 is CASQAGTWNEQFF. The CDR3 DNA reads as TGTGCCAGCCAAGCGGGGACTTGGAATGAGCAGTTCTTC. The chain joins TRBV2 to TRBJ2-1, with 7 bases aligning to TRBD2. CDR1 SNHLY and CDR2 FYNNEI come from the germline V gene. Losses at the gene ends were 8 bases for V and 7 bases for J; bases not matched to a gene: 8. This CDR3 is built from 13 residues.

The gene calls are TRBV19 and TRBJ2-7; 8 bases are a match to TRBD1. The CDR3 length is 12 residues. Germline CDR1 LNHDA, CDR2 SQIVND (reference sequence). V was pared by 5 bases and J by 3 bases, with 0 bases of the junction left unmatched. The CDR3 region is CASSDRGYEQYF. The CDR3 bases are TGTGCCAGTAGTGACAGGGGCTACGAGCAGTACTTC. Full variable domain (rest looked up from reference TRBV19 and TRBJ2-7): DGGITQSPKYLFRKEGQNVTLSCEQNLNHDAMYWYRQDPGQGLRLIYYSQIVNDFQKGDIAEGYSVSREKKESFPLTVTSAQKNPTAFYLCASSDRGYEQYFGPGTRLTVT.

This chain uses TRBV6-6 with TRBJ2-2; 8 nucleotides match TRBD2. CDR1 and CDR2 from the germline V gene are MNHNY and SVGAGI (reference sequence). The V gene end was trimmed by 7 bases and the J gene end by 4 bases; junction bases not matched to a gene: 8. The CDR3 consists of 15 residues. The CDR3 loop is CASTPTGGGTGELFF. The CDR3, as DNA: TGTGCCAGCACCCCAACGGGGGGGGGCACCGGGGAGCTGTTTTTT.

The chain links TRBV5-4 to TRBJ2-3; tentative D call: TRBD1 (6 bases). The ends were cut back, 1 base at V and 0 bases at J, with 9 bases in the middle. Germline CDR1 is SGHNT and CDR2 is YYREEE (reference sequence). CDR3 size: 15 residues. The DNA for the CDR3 is TGTGCCAGCAGCTTGAGGGGGTTTAGCACAGATACGCAGTATTTT. Translated, it gives CASSLRGFSTDTQYF.

The chain has TRBV18 and TRBJ2-1, with 10 bases fitting TRBD2. The V gene's germline CDR1 is KGHSH and CDR2 LQKENI. With V trimmed by 3 bases and J by 2 bases, 7 bases remained unmatched. The CDR3 has 17 residues. The CDR3 DNA is TGTGCCAGCTCACCCAATCTAGCGGGGGTGACCTACAATGAGCAGTTCTTC. Translation gives CASSPNLAGVTYNEQFF.

The chain combines TRBV5-1 with TRBJ1-5; TRBD1 aligns across 8 bases. Germline trimming cut 3 bases from V and 1 base from J; bases unmatched to any gene: 15. The CDR3 totals 19 residues. Germline-derived CDR1 and CDR2 are SGHRS and YFSETQ. This chain's CDR3 is CASSSPNRTGRRSNQPQHF. CDR3 bases: TGCGCCAGCAGCTCTCCCAACCGGACAGGGAGGCGAAGCAATCAGCCCCAGCATTTT.

V is TRBV6-2 or TRBV6-3 and J is TRBJ2-7; D possibly matches TRBD1 or TRBD2 (5 bases each). Per germline, CDR1 MNHEY and CDR2 SVGEGT. The CDR3 contains 16 residues. Trimming stripped 2 bases from V and 6 bases from J, with 20 bases between. The CDR3 spells CASSYEAWGLEGEQYF. CDR3 bases: TGTGCCAGCAGTTACGAAGCCTGGGGGTTAGAGGGCGAGCAGTACTTC.

The chain combines TRBV21-1 with TRBJ2-3; TRBD2 is taken as the D call from the table, unchecked against the DNA. TRBV21-1 is flagged as a pseudogene. The CDR3 covers 20 residues. CDR3 DNA: TGTGCCAGCAGCAAAGTCCCCGTTAGGCGGGGAGCCTCGAACACAGATACGCAGTATTTT. The encoded protein is CASSKVPVRRGASNTDTQYF.

The chain is built from TRBV4-3 and TRBJ1-4; TRBD1 is a possible D gene (6 bases). This CDR3 has 18 residues. From germline, CDR1 is LGHNA and CDR2 YSLEER. Trimming left V 0 bases short and J 8 bases short, with 22 bases between. Here the CDR3 reads CASSQDWRAGGGKEKLFF. Here the CDR3 DNA reads TGCGCCAGCAGCCAAGATTGGCGGGCAGGAGGGGGAAAGGAAAAACTGTTTTTT.

CDR3 DNA sequence: TGTGCCAGCACCAGGGGCGGGGTTAGCTCCTACGAGCAGTACTTC. Protein sequence: CASTRGGVSSYEQYF. This chain links TRBV11-2 with TRBJ2-7; D possibly matches TRBD1 or TRBD2 (6 bases each). V was shortened by 7 bases and J by 0 bases, with 16 bases between the two germline ends. This CDR3 region has 15 residues. CDR1 is SGHAT and CDR2 is FQNNGV in the germline V gene.

The rearrangement joins TRBV3-1 (or the pseudogene TRBV3-2) to TRBJ1-2; no definite D call. Trimming cost V 0 bases and J 7 bases, with 12 bases left between them. CDR1 is LGHDT and CDR2 is YNNKEL in the germline V gene (reference sequence). The CDR3 has 14 amino acids. This chain's CDR3 is CASSQDSPDGGYTF. The CDR3 coding sequence is TGTGCCAGCAGCCAAGATTCACCGGATGGTGGCTACACCTTC.

The chain uses TRBV6-6 and TRBJ1-1, with 7 positions matching TRBD1. V dropped 6 bases and J dropped 0; count of bases not matched to a gene: 4. Germline V gene data show CDR1 as MNHNY and CDR2 as SVGAGI (reference sequence). CDR3 size: 14 residues. CDR3 sequence reads: CASRQGFLNTEAFF. The CDR3 nucleotides read TGTGCCAGCAGACAGGGGTTTCTGAACACTGAAGCTTTCTTT.

The rearrangement uses TRBV2 and TRBJ1-1, with a possible D match to TRBD1 (6 bases). This CDR3 is 12 amino acids long. Germline V gene sequence: CDR1 SNHLY, CDR2 FYNNEI. Trimming shortened V by 8 bases and J by 7 bases, and 14 bases separated the two germline ends. The chain's CDR3 is CASRGAGGEAFF. The CDR3 nucleotides read TGTGCCAGCCGGGGGGCAGGCGGTGAAGCTTTCTTT.